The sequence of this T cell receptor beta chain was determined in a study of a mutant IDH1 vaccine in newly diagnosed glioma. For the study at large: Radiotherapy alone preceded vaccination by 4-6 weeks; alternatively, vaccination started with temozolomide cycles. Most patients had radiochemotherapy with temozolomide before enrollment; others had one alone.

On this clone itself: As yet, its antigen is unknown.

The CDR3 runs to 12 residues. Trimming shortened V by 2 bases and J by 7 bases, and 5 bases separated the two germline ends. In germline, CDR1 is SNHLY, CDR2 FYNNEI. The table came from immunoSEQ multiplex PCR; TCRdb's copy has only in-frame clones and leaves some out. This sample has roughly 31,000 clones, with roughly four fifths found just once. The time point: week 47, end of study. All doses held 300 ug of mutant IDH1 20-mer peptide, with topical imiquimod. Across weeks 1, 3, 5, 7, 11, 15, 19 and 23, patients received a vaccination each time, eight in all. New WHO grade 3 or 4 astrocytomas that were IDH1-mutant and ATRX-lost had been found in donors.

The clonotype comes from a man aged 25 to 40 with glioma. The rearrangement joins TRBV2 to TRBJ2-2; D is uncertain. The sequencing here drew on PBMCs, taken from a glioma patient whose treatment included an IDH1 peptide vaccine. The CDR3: CASSELGGELFF. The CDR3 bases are TGTGCCAGCAGTGAATTAGGCGGGGAGCTGTTTTTT.